This passage covers 6 T cell receptor beta chains from one sample sequenced in a study of T cell repertoires in cytomegalovirus infection. TCRdb fed the reads into MiXCR, producing one record per CDR3 protein. The data hold hundreds of thousands of distinct CDR3 sequences, with roughly 30% observed a single time. Specimen: PBMCs. The origin of the receptors is a human donor in good health (CMV status not recorded). Some clones in this sample may be carry-over from other donors' samples.

Concerning this clonotype itself: An end of the junction does not agree with germline; a read error may underlie this. The genes are TRBV7-6 and TRBJ2-4, with 7 bases lining up with TRBD1. CDR1 and CDR2 from the germline V gene are SGHVS and FNYEAQ. This CDR3 has 17 amino acids. The CDR3 nucleotides are TGTGCCAGCAGCTTAGATTGGGAAGGGGGCGTCAAAAACATTCATTACTTC. Protein: CASSLDWEGGVKNIHYF.

This clonotype was seen ten or more times. V usage is TRBV7-6 and J usage is TRBJ2-5; the match to TRBD1 covers 7 bases. The germline V gene has CDR1 SGHVS and CDR2 FNYEAQ. The CDR3 is 20 residues long. Trimming at V came to 3 bases and at J to 6 bases, leaving 25 bases not matched to a gene. The CDR3 DNA follows: TGTGCCAGCAGCTTCACAGTAGGGGGAGCACAGGGGAACCCGCATAAGACCCAGTACTTC. It specifies CASSFTVGGAQGNPHKTQYF.

Ten or more counts support this clonotype. The rearrangement joins TRBV7-8 to TRBJ2-5; the D gene is possibly TRBD1 (6 bases). Germline CDR1 and CDR2: SGHVS and FQNEAQ. There are 14 residues in the CDR3. The ends were cut back, 2 bases at V and 5 bases at J, with 12 bases in the middle. The CDR3 nucleotides read TGTGCCAGCAGCTTAATCAGGGGTTTGGAGACCCAGTACTTC. It is translated as CASSLIRGLETQYF.

This clonotype was recorded a few times. The chain joins TRBV7-3 to TRBJ2-2, with unresolved D. This CDR3 region has 14 residues. Germline V gene sequence: CDR1 SGHTA, CDR2 FQGTGA. V was cut by 1 base and J by 1 base, with 4 bases left in between. The CDR3 DNA is TGTGCCAGCAGCTTAAAAGGGAACACCGGGGAGCTGTTTTTT. Its protein is CASSLKGNTGELFF.

The chain employs TRBV5-1 and TRBJ2-1, with 11 bases fitting TRBD2. After removal of 4 bases from V and 6 bases from J, the junction contained 6 bases not matched to a gene. The CDR3 totals 15 residues. The germline V gene has CDR1 SGHRS and CDR2 YFSETQ. The chain's CDR3 is CASSVTSGGGNEQFF. CDR3 coding DNA: TGCGCCAGCAGCGTCACTAGCGGGGGTGGCAATGAGCAGTTCTTC. The complete variable domain, with remaining parts taken from reference TRBV5-1 and TRBJ2-1, reads KAGVTQTPRYLIKTRGQQVTLSCSPISGHRSVSWYQQTPGQGLQFLFEYFSETQRNKGNFPGRFSGRQFSNSRSEMNVSTLELGDSALYLCASSVTSGGGNEQFFGPGTRLTVL.

This clonotype was counted only a few times. J is TRBJ2-2 and V is TRBV6-5; D gene uncertain. The CDR3 covers 17 residues. Trimming took 2 bases from V and 1 from J, leaving 14 bases between them. Germline CDR1 reads MNHEY; CDR2 reads SVGAGI. CDR3 DNA: TGTGCCAGCAGTTACGAGAGTAGCCGCCTGAACACCGGGGAGCTGTTTTTT. This sequence encodes CASSYESSRLNTGELFF.